This T cell receptor (beta chain) emerged from a study of human T cells and chemical hapten exposure (dated by TCRdb to about 2021). With respect to the entire study: For sensitization, 2% DPC in acetone was applied to a roughly 2 cm by roughly 2 cm area of upper inner arm skin. Throughout the approximately 24-week study period, patients were also given weekly therapeutic DPC doses on the scalp. Patch testing was done on the upper back using Finn chambers containing 0.01% DPC, and results were scored after 6 days according to International Contact Dermatitis Research Group standards. The patient cohort, mostly female, included alopecia areata with under or over 50% scalp involvement, alopecia totalis and alopecia universalis. The libraries were sequenced as a pool, and the TCR yield per sample differed mostly because of small variations in library volumes within the pool. This study followed changes in the peripheral blood TCR repertoire in vivo during primary and secondary sensitization of alopecia patients to the hapten diphenylcyclopropenone (DPC). Blood was sampled from patients pre-sensitization (week 0) and at 2, 6 and about 24 weeks after DPC sensitization. For TCR sequencing, blood came from 25 to 30 alopecia patients at anywhere from one to four time points (pre-sensitization, 2, 6 and 24 weeks).

The CDR3 covers 14 residues, taking in both the cysteine and the phenylalanine. Of all the DNA, just the CDR3 is kept, 42 bases in frame from base 1. V is shortened by 3 bases, J by 9 bases, and the region joining them spans 15 bases. CDR1 is given as SGHTA and CDR2 as FQGNSA, both from the germline V gene. The library was generated by RACE. TCRdb shows the sequencer as NextSeq 500. Library preparation attached unique molecular identifiers to individual cDNA molecules for quantitative, reproducible TCR counting. Each blood RNA sample was used to sequence both TCR alpha and TCR beta chains. In the source study's methods: A median of about 89,000 TCRs per sample was observed, with a range of roughly 23,224 to 750,000. V, J and CDR3 annotation of the TCR reads was performed with the Decombinator software suite. Every sample was subsampled to the same number of TCRs (28,000) for the PS versus PT1 abundance plots. Expanded TCRs were defined as absent before sensitization and observed at least eight times at the 2-week time point. TCRdb trimmed the raw reads at Q25, called clones with MiXCR and kept productive beta chains. Rows with a matching CDR3 protein are joined into one entry that keeps the most common DNA and genes. TCRdb's processing, not the authors', yielded these V and J calls. The sample table shows some 380,000 distinct CDR3 sequences, and around 4.8% are seen once. The top ten hold around 2% of the sample.

The sample's time point label, decoded: patch test 1, 2 weeks after DPC sensitization. This specimen's treatment or condition label, interpreted: therapeutic diphenylcyclopropenone sensitization with weekly scalp DPC. Blood at each patch-test visit was drawn before the patch test was applied. Patients were eligible if aged 18 to 70, diagnosed with alopecia and judged suitable for DPC therapy, and pregnant patients were excluded. Unfractionated whole blood was collected in Tempus Blood RNA tubes, and total RNA was extracted from that blood. About this clonotype itself: Its antigen has not been determined. Base qualities were left out, and no much larger clone turns up one base away.

Broad study findings and their caveats: The number of TCRs above 1 in 1000 frequency did not change with DPC sensitization; there was no evidence of global repertoire structure alterations. Significantly more large CDR3 similarity clusters were formed by expanded TCRs than by pre-sensitization or healthy control sets, consistent with antigen-driven responses. Repeated subsampling changed both the strength of the expansion versus patch-test correlation and the threshold at which the correlation became significant. All patients had alopecia, a presumed autoimmune disease, so their immune response might differ from that of healthy individuals. Patch test score was positively correlated with the number of PT1 expanded TCRs, with significance at thresholds 8, 16 and 32 but not at 4.

The receptor was derived from a woman aged 50 to 60 with alopecia areata. Some clones in this sample may be carry-over from other donors' samples. The source was whole blood, collected in connection with sensitization to the hapten diphenylcyclopropenone (DPC). The rearrangement joined TRBV7-2 to TRBJ2-1, with no confidently assigned D gene. DNA sequence: TGTGCCAGCAGCTTTCCACTTGGAGTCCGTGAGCAGTTCTTC. This sequence encodes CASSFPLGVREQFF.